The clone carrying this T cell receptor (beta chain) has a single count. Its antigen is unknown. This CDR3 is 13 amino acids long. Germline V gene lookup returns CDR1 MNHEY and CDR2 SVGAGI. V lost 8 bases to trimming and J lost 6 bases, with 15 bases between them. The sample's time point: week 35, safety follow-up. All doses held 300 ug of mutant IDH1 20-mer peptide, with topical imiquimod. Measured with immunoSEQ multiplex PCR; TCRdb has only the in-frame clones, and not every one. The table has tens of thousands of clones, more than 75% seen once. This sample is part of a study of a mutant IDH1 vaccine in newly diagnosed glioma. The wider study: Investigators started vaccination 4-6 weeks after radiotherapy alone, or with temozolomide cycles. The V12 visit happened in week 35, and the V13 visit happened in week 47. The earlier regimen, radiotherapy, temozolomide, or both, was most often both.

Study-level points and caveats: Pseudoprogression apparently lacked any relation to changes in top peripheral T cell clonotypes.

Specimen: PBMCs, collected from a glioma patient whose treatment included an IDH1 peptide vaccine. The J gene is TRBJ2-3, the V gene TRBV6-5, with D possibly TRBD1 on 6 matching bases. The clonotype originates from a man between 45 and 60 years old with glioma. CDR3 coding DNA: TGTGCCAGCTTAAGGGGGTTAGGGGATACGCAGTATTTT. The encoded protein is CASLRGLGDTQYF.